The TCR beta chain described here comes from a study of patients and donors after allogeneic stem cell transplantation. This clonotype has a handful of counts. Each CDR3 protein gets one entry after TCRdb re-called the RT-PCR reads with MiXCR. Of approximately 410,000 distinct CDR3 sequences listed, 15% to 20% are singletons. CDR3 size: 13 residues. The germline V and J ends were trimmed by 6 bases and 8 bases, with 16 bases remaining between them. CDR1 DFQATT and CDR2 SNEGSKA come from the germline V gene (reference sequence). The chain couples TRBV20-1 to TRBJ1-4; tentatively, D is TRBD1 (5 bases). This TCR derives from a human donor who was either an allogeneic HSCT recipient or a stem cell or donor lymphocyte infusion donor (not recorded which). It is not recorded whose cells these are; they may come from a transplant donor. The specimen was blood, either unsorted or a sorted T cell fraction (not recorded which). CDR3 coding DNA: TGCAGTGCCATCAGGGAAGTTGGGGAAAAACTGTTTTTT. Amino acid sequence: CSAIREVGEKLFF.